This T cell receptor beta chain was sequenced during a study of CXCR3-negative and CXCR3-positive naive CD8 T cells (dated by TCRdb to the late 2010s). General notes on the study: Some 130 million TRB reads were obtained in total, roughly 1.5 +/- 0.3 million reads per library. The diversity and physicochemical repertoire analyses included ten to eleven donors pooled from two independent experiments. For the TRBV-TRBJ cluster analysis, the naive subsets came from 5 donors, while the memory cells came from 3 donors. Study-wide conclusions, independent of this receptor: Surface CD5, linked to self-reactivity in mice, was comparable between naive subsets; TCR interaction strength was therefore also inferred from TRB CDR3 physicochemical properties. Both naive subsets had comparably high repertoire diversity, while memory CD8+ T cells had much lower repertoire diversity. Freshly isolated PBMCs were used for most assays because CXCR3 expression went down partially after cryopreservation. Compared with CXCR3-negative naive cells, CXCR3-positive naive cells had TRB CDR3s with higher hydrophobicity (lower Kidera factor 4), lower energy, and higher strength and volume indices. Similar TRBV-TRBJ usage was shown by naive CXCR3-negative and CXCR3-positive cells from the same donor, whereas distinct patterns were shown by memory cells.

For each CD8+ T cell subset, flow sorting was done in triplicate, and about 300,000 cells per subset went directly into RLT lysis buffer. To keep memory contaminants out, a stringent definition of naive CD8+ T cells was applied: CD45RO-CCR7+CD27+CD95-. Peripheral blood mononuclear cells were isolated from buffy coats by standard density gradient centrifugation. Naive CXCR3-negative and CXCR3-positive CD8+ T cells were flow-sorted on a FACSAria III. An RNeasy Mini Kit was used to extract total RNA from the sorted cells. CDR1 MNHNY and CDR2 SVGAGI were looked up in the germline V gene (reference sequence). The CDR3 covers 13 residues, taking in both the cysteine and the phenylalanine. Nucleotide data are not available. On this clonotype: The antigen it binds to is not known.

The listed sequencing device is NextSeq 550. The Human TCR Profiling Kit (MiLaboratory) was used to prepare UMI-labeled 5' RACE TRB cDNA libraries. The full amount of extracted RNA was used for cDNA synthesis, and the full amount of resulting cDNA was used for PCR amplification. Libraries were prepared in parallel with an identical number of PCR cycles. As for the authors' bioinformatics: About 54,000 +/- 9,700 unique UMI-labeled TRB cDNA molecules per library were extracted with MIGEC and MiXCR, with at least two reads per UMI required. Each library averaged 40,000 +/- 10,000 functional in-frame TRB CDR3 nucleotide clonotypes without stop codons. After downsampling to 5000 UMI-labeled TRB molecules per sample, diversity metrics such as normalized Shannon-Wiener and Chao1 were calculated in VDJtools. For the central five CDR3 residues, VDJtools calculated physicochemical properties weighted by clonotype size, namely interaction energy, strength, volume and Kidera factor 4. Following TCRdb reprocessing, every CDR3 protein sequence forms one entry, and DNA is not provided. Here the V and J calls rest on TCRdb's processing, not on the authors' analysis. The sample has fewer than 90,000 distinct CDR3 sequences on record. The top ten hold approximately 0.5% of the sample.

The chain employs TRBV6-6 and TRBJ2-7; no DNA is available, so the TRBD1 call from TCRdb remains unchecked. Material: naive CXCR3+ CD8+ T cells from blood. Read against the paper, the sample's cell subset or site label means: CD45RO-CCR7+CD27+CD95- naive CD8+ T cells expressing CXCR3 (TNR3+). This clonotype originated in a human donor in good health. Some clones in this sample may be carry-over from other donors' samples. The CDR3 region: CASRTGTGAEQYF.